A single sample is the source of the 12 T cell receptor beta chains below, sequenced in a study of CD8+ T cells in alopecia areata listed by TCRdb under 2018. Library prep was done by the immunoSEQ multiplex PCR assay. For TCR sequencing, RNA was extracted from every sample and reverse transcribed into cDNA to serve as template. TCRdb took over this immuneACCESS table, retaining in-frame rearrangements with V and J assigned. Such tables are incomplete; in checked studies, under half of the missing clones stem from an unresolved V gene, and the remainder is unexplained. For this sample there are 90,000 to 130,000 clones; 45% to 70% appear just once. The top ten constitute 20% to 25% of the sample. The sample taken for sequencing was CD8+ T cells sorted from blood. All receptors come from a human donor in good health.

The chain has TRBV5-6 and TRBJ1-1; 9 nucleotides agree with TRBD1. The CDR3 has 15 residues. Germline assignment: CDR1 SGHDT and CDR2 YYEEEE. Unmatched junction bases numbered 5, after V lost 4 bases and J lost 1 base. In DNA, the CDR3 is TGTGCCAGCAGCCAAGGACAGGGGACGAACACTGAAGCTTTCTTT. Protein sequence: CASSQGQGTNTEAFF. The whole variable domain, remainder taken from reference TRBV5-6 and TRBJ1-1, is DAGVTQSPTHLIKTRGQQVTLRCSPKSGHDTVSWYQQALGQGPQFIFQYYEEEERQRGNFPDRFSGHQFPNYSSELNVNALLLGDSALYLCASSQGQGTNTEAFFGQGTRLTVV.

This clone was seen only a few times. V usage is TRBV5-4 and J usage is TRBJ2-4; a possible D gene is TRBD2 (6 bases). Trimming cost V 4 bases and J 6 bases, with 17 bases left between them. Germline values: CDR1 SGHNT, CDR2 YYREEE (reference sequence). The CDR3 is 15 residues long. DNA for the CDR3: TGTGCCAGCAGCCCGGACCTACTGGGGGGAAACATTCAGTACTTC. Protein sequence: CASSPDLLGGNIQYF.

The chain has TRBV6-5 and TRBJ2-3; 11 positions match TRBD2. CDR1 and CDR2 from the germline V gene are MNHEY and SVGAGI. Losses at the gene ends were 5 bases for V and 6 bases for J; bases not matched to a gene: 1. The CDR3 has 13 residues. CDR3 region: CASSPSGGDTQYF. Here the CDR3 DNA reads TGTGCCAGCAGTCCTAGCGGGGGGGATACGCAGTATTTT.

As to this clone: A read error may account for a junction end that differs from germline. The chain couples TRBV23-1 to TRBJ2-5; 9 bases are shared with TRBD1. TRBV23-1 qualifies as an ORF whose function is uncertain. The CDR3 runs to 13 residues. The CDR3 region is CASSRFTPGQGNF. The CDR3 DNA reads TGCGCCAGCAGTCGGTTCACACCGGGACAGGGTAACTTC.

The sample holds many counts of this clone. The V and J genes are TRBV29-1 and TRBJ2-6, with D perhaps matching TRBD2 (5 bases). Looked up from germline, CDR1 is SQVTM and CDR2 is ANQGSEA. This CDR3 is 16 amino acids long. Trimming removed 7 bases at V and 0 bases at J, with 16 bases between. Here the CDR3 reads CSAGEGPPSGANVLTF. The CDR3 bases are TGCAGCGCCGGGGAAGGGCCGCCCTCTGGGGCCAACGTCCTGACTTTC.

This chain joins TRBV4-3 and TRBJ1-1, with 9 positions matching TRBD1. CDR1 and CDR2 (germline): LGHNA, YSLEER. The CDR3 length is 15 residues. V gave up 3 bases and J gave up 1 base; unmatched junction bases: 3. CDR3 in amino acids: CASSQGQGPNTEAFF. CDR3 DNA: TGCGCCAGCAGCCAGGGACAGGGCCCGAACACTGAAGCTTTCTTT.

The genes are TRBV7-9 and TRBJ2-5; D might be TRBD2 (7 bases). This CDR3 comprises 18 residues. V lost 5 bases and J lost 5, with 27 bases in between. CDR1 and CDR2 from the germline V gene are SEHNR and FQNEAQ (reference sequence). The CDR3 protein is CASSPPRPAGALGETQYF. Here the CDR3 DNA reads TGTGCCAGCAGCCCACCCAGGCCGGCGGGGGCGCTGGGGGAGACCCAGTACTTC.

The V gene is TRBV28, the J gene TRBJ1-6; D is unclear. V was clipped by 6 bases and J by 11 bases, with 17 bases between them. Looked up from germline, CDR1 is MDHEN and CDR2 is SYDVKM. This CDR3 has 14 residues. This CDR3 is CASRSVLGVTPLHF. The CDR3 DNA reads TGTGCCAGCAGATCCGTTCTGGGAGTTACACCCCTCCACTTT.

This clone was observed a single time. The chain has TRBV4-1 and TRBJ1-2; D might be TRBD1 (6 bases). There are 15 residues in the CDR3. With 1 base removed from V and 6 bases from J, the gap between germline ends came to 15 bases. Germline loops: CDR1 MGHRA, CDR2 YSYEKL. CDR3 region: CASSQVTTGFDGYTF. In DNA form, the CDR3 reads TGCGCCAGCAGCCAAGTAACTACAGGGTTTGATGGCTACACCTTC.

This clone appeared a few times. The V call is TRBV9, the J call TRBJ2-7; D unresolved. The CDR3 is made up of 14 amino acids. Trimming left V 4 bases short and J 6 bases short, with 17 bases between. The germline gives CDR1 SGDLS, CDR2 YYNGEE. CDR3: CASSPYTGIGEQYF. The DNA for the CDR3 is TGTGCCAGCAGCCCTTATACCGGAATAGGCGAGCAGTACTTC. Combining the CDR3 with reference TRBV9 and TRBJ2-7 gives the whole variable domain DSGVTQTPKHLITATGQRVTLRCSPRSGDLSVYWYQQSLDQGLQFLIQYYNGEERAKGNILERFSAQQFPDLHSELNLSSLELGDSALYFCASSPYTGIGEQYFGPGTRLTVT.

The table lists this clone with a count of one. This chain links TRBV7-9 with TRBJ1-1; TRBD1 might be the D (5 bases). The CDR3 extends over 14 amino acids. CDR1 SEHNR and CDR2 FQNEAQ come from the germline V gene (reference sequence). V lost 1 base and J 7 bases, leaving 13 bases between the germline ends. CDR3 protein: CASSLVLGGVEAFF. The CDR3 nucleotides are TGTGCCAGCAGCTTAGTCCTGGGGGGAGTTGAAGCTTTCTTT.

This clone was observed a handful of times. The chain uses TRBV5-1 and TRBJ2-7; no firm D call. V shed 0 bases and J shed 5 bases, with 15 bases lying between them. This CDR3 spans 15 amino acids. From germline, CDR1 is SGHRS and CDR2 YFSETQ. Written as DNA, the CDR3 is TGCGCCAGCAGCTTGGGAGGCTTAACCAACGACGAGCAGTACTTC. Encoded protein: CASSLGGLTNDEQYF.